The clone carrying this T cell receptor beta chain occurred once. A read error may produce the germline difference seen at one junction end. The sample carries other DNA sequences with the same CDR3. The CDR3 totals 13 residues. Germline V gene data show CDR1 as SGHRS and CDR2 as YFSETQ. The data stem from a study of blood T cell repertoires in COVID-19. Overall study context: There were acute and convalescent COVID-19 samples, and they came from the United States, Italy and Spain.

Per the study methods: Quantification of nucleated cells was approximated via reference gene primer amplification. TCRdb's table, derived via immunoSEQ multiplex PCR, lists solely in-frame clones and lacks some. V and J calls plus clone size are reproduced from that table; the DNA served to infer D and trimming. This table holds 50,000 to 65,000 clones, around four fifths found once. Sequencing used peripheral blood. This rearrangement joins TRBV5-1 to TRBJ1-1, with 7 bases matching TRBD1. The clonotype was recovered from a man aged 65-85 years with acute or convalescent COVID-19. Here the CDR3 reads CASRYGQDTEAFF. CDR3 coding DNA: TGCGCCAGCAGGTACGGACAGGACACCGAAGCTTTCTTT.